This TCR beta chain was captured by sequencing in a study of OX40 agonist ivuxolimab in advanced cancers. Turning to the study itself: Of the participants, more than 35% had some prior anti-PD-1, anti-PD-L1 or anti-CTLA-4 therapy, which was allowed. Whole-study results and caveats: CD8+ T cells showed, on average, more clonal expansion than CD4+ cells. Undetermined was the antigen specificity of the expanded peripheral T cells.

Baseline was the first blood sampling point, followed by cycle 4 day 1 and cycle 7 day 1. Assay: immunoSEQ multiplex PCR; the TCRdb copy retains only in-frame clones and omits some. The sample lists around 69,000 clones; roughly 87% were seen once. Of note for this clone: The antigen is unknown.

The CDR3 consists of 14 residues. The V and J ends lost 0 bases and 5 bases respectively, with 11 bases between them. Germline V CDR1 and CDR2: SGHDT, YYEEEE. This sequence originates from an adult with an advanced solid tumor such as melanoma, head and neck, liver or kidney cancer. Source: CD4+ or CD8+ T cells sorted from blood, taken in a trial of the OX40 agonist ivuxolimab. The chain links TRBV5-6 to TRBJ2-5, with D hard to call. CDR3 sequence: CASSLGSFLETQYF. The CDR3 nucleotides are TGTGCCAGCAGCTTGGGCTCGTTTTTGGAGACCCAGTACTTC.